Listed below are T cell receptor beta chains from one sample, sequenced in a study of OX40 agonist ivuxolimab in advanced cancers. Assay: immunoSEQ multiplex PCR; the TCRdb copy retains only in-frame clones and omits some. Here the sample spans around 92,000 clones, roughly 95% being singletons. This specimen consisted of CD4+ or CD8+ T cells sorted from blood, obtained in a trial of the OX40 agonist ivuxolimab. Source of these receptors: an adult with an advanced solid tumor such as melanoma, head and neck, liver or kidney cancer. CDR3s include the opening cysteine and the closing phenylalanine or tryptophan. D genes are given only for firm matches. For some rows the clone size is stated as once, few or many, or as a class when expanded; others skip it.

TRBD1	TRBV10-3	.	TRBJ1-5	CAISGGTGGNQPQHF	TGTGCCATCAGTGGCGGGACAGGGGGAAATCAGCCCCAGCATTTT
.	TRBV7-9	.	TRBJ2-5	CASSLQETQYF	TGTGCCAGCAGCTTACAAGAGACCCAGTACTTC
.	TRBV7-6	.	TRBJ1-6	CASSPTGFGGSPLHF	TGTGCCAGCAGCCCGACGGGGTTTGGTGGATCACCCCTCCACTTT
.	TRBV19	.	TRBJ1-6	CASSTPRNSPLHF	TGTGCCAGTAGTACCCCGAGGAATTCACCCCTCCACTTT
TRBD2	TRBV7-9	.	TRBJ2-5	CASSAGGAGETQYF	TGTGCCAGCAGCGCCGGGGGGGCGGGAGAGACCCAGTACTTC
TRBD1	TRBV6-5	.	TRBJ1-5	CASSGQGSDQPQHF	TGTGCCAGCAGTGGACAGGGGAGCGATCAGCCCCAGCATTTT
.	TRBV14	few	TRBJ1-1	CASSQLRVRGGTEAFF	TGTGCCAGCAGCCAACTTCGGGTAAGGGGTGGCACTGAAGCTTTCTTT
.	TRBV20-1	once	TRBJ1-4	CSAQENEKLFF	TGCAGTGCCCAAGAGAATGAAAAACTGTTTTTT
.	TRBV19	.	TRBJ2-5	CASSITGRETQYF	TGTGCCAGTAGTATCACAGGGAGGGAGACCCAGTACTTC
.	TRBV19	.	TRBJ2-7	CASSIRPSAPAHEQYF	TGTGCCAGTAGTATAAGGCCGTCAGCCCCCGCCCACGAGCAGTACTTC
.	TRBV5-8	.	TRBJ1-2	CASGGTGHYGYTF	TGTGCCAGCGGTGGAACAGGGCACTATGGCTACACCTTC
.	TRBV7-2	.	TRBJ2-7	CASSSTSYEQYF	TGTGCCAGCAGCTCCACCTCCTACGAGCAGTACTTC
TRBD1	TRBV5-5	few	TRBJ1-5	CASSKTGQGIGSNQPQHF	TGTGCCAGCAGCAAGACGGGACAGGGGATCGGGAGCAATCAGCCCCAGCATTTT
.	TRBV2	.	TRBJ2-7	CASSDIRRDRTYEQYF	TGTGCCAGCAGCGACATCAGAAGAGACAGAACCTACGAGCAGTACTTC
.	TRBV18	few	TRBJ1-1	CASSPRTDPEAFF	TGTGCCAGCTCACCACGGACTGATCCTGAAGCTTTCTTT
TRBD1	TRBV10-2	.	TRBJ1-5	CASSKVTGPNQPQHF	TGCGCCAGCAGTAAAGTGACAGGGCCCAATCAGCCCCAGCATTTT
.	TRBV18	.	TRBJ1-2	CASSPADSNYGYTF	TGTGCCAGCTCACCCGCGGACAGCAACTATGGCTACACCTTC
.	TRBV7-2	.	TRBJ1-4	CASSPRSGFMNEKLFF	TGTGCCAGCAGCCCACGGTCGGGGTTCATGAATGAAAAACTGTTTTTT
.	TRBV11-2	.	TRBJ1-1	CASSLDHPPAEAFF	TGTGCCAGCAGCTTAGATCACCCTCCAGCTGAAGCTTTCTTT
.	TRBV30	once	TRBJ1-6	CAWDTGPSATLHF	TGTGCCTGGGACACGGGACCCTCGGCGACCCTCCACTTT
.	TRBV27	.	TRBJ1-2	CASSATYWGSYGYTF	TGTGCCAGCAGTGCGACCTACTGGGGTAGCTATGGCTACACCTTC
.	TRBV9	once	TRBJ1-2	CASSPPGPNTYGYTF	TGTGCCAGCAGCCCCCCGGGACCGAATACCTATGGCTACACCTTC
.	TRBV5-6	once	TRBJ1-3	CASSPGAYRSGNTIYF	TGTGCCAGCAGCCCGGGGGCGTACCGCTCTGGAAACACCATATATTTT
.	TRBV9	.	TRBJ1-3	CASSVASPGNTIYF	TGTGCCAGCAGCGTAGCCTCGCCCGGAAACACCATATATTTT
.	TRBV7-2	.	TRBJ1-6	CASSSGSRDSPLHF	TGTGCCAGCAGCTCCGGGTCCAGGGATTCACCCCTCCACTTT
TRBD1	TRBV7-2	.	TRBJ2-7	CASSPDRVSYEQYF	TGTGCCAGCAGCCCTGACAGGGTCTCCTACGAGCAGTACTTC
TRBD1	TRBV10-3	.	TRBJ1-2	CAITNPEATGNYGYTF	TGTGCCATCACCAACCCGGAGGCGACAGGGAACTATGGCTACACCTTC
.	TRBV19	.	TRBJ2-1	CASSRTFSSYNEQFF	TGTGCCAGTAGTCGAACTTTTAGCTCCTACAATGAGCAGTTCTTC
TRBD1	TRBV6-5	.	TRBJ2-7	CASSRGGQIYEQYF	TGTGCCAGCAGTAGAGGGGGACAGATCTACGAGCAGTACTTC
.	TRBV28	.	TRBJ2-2	CASSLQGGLFF	TGTGCCAGCAGTTTGCAGGGAGGGCTGTTTTTT
.	TRBV2	.	TRBJ1-1	CASSEAQNTEAFF	TGTGCCAGCAGTGAGGCCCAGAACACTGAAGCTTTCTTT
.	TRBV6-5	.	TRBJ2-7	CASSTFLLGAYEQYF	TGTGCCAGCAGTACGTTCCTATTAGGGGCCTACGAGCAGTACTTC